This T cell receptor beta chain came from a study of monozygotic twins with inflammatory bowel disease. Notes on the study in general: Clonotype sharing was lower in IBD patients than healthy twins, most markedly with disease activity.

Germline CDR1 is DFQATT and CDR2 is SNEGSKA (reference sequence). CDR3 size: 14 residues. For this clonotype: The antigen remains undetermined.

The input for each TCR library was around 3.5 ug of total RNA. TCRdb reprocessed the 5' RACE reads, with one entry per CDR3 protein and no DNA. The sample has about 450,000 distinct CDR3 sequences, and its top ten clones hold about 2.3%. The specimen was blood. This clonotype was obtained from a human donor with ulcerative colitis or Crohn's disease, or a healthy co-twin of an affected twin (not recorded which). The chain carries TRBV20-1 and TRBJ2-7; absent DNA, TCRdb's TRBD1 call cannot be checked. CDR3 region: CSADPGTGTYKQYF.